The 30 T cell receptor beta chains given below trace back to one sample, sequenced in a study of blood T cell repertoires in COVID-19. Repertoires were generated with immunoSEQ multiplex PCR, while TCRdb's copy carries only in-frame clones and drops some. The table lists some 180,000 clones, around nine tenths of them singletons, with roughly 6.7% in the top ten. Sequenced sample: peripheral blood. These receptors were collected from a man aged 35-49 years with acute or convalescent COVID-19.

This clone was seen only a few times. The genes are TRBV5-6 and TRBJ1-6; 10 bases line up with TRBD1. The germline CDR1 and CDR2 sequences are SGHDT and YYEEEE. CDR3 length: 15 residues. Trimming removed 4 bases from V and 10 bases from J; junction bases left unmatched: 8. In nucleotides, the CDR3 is TGTGCCAGCAGCACCGGGACAGGGGTATACTCACCCCTCCACTTT. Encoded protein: CASSTGTGVYSPLHF.

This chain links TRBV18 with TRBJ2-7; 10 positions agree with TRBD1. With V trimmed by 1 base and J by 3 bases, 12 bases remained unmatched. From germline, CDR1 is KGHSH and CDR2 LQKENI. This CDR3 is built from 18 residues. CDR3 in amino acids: CASSPLGRSGQGSYEQYF. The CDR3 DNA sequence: TGTGCCAGCTCACCACTAGGGCGTTCGGGACAGGGGAGCTACGAGCAGTACTTC. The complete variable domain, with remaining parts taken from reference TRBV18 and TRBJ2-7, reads NAGVMQNPRHLVRRRGQEARLRCSPMKGHSHVYWYRQLPEEGLKFMVYLQKENIIDESGMPKERFSAEFPKEGPSILRIQQVVRGDSAAYFCASSPLGRSGQGSYEQYFGPGTRLTVT.

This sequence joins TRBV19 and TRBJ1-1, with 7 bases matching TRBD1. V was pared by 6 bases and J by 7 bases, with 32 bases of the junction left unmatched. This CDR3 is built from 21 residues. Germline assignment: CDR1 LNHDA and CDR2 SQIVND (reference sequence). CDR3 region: CASRGERGADRPKREGVEAFF. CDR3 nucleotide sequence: TGTGCCAGTAGGGGAGAAAGGGGAGCGGACAGGCCCAAGAGGGAAGGGGTTGAAGCTTTCTTT.

CDR3 DNA: TGCAGCGTTGATACGGAGGGCTACACCTTC. It translates to CSVDTEGYTF. The chain combines TRBV29-1 with TRBJ1-2; D gene ambiguous. Germline CDR1 reads SQVTM; CDR2 reads ANQGSEA. The ends were cut back, 3 bases at V and 8 bases at J, with 7 bases in the middle. The CDR3 runs to 10 residues.

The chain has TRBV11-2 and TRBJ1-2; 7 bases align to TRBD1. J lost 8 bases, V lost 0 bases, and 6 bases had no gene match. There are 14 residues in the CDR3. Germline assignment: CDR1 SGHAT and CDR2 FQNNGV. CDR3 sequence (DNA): TGTGCCAGCAGCTTAGATACAGGGGATTGGGGCTACACCTTC. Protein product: CASSLDTGDWGYTF.

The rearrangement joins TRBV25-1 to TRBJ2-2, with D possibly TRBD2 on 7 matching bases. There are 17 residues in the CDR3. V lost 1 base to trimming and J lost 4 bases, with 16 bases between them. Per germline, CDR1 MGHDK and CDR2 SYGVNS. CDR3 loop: CASSEFDGRGPTGELFF. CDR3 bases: TGTGCCAGCAGTGAATTCGATGGGCGGGGGCCCACCGGGGAGCTGTTTTTT.

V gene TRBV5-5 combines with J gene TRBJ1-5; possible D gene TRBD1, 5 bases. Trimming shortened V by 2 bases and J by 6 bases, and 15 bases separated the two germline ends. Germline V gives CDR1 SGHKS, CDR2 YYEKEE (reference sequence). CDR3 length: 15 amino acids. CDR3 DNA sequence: TGTGCCAGCAGCTTAGGGGTAGGATTCGGTCAGCCCCAGCATTTT. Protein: CASSLGVGFGQPQHF.

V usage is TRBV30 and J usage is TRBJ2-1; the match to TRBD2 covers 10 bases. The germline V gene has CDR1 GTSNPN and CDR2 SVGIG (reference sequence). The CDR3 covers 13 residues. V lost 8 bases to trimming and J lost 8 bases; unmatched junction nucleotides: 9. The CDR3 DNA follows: TGTGCCGGAAGCGGGGGGGCCCGCCATGAGCAGTTCTTC. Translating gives CAGSGGARHEQFF.

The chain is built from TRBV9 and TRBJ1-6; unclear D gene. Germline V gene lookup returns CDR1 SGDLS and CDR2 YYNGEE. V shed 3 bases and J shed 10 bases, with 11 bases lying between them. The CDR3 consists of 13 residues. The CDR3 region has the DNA TGTGCCAGCAGCGCCGAAGGAGGGTCACCCCTCCACTTT. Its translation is CASSAEGGSPLHF.

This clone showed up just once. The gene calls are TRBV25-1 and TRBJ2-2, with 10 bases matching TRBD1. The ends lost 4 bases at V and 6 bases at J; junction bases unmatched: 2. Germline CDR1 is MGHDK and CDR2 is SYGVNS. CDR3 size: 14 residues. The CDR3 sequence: CASSVTGGSGELFF. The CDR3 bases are TGTGCCAGCAGTGTGACAGGGGGCTCCGGGGAGCTGTTTTTT.

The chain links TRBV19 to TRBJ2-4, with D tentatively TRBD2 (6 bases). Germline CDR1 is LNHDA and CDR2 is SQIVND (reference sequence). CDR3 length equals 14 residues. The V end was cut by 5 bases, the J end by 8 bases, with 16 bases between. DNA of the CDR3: TGTGCCAGTAGTGCCGGGACTCTTCCGGACATTCAGTACTTC. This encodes CASSAGTLPDIQYF.

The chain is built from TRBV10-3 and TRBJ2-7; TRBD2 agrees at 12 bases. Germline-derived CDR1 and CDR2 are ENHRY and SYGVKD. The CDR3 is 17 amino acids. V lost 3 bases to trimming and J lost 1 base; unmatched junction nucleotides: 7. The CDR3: CAISDPGLAGGSYEQYF. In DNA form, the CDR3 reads TGTGCCATCAGTGACCCCGGGCTAGCGGGAGGGTCCTACGAGCAGTACTTC.

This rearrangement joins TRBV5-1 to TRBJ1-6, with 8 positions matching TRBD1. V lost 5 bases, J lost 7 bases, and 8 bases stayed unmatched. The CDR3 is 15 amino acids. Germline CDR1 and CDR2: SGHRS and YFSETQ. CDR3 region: CASRLTGEINSPLHF. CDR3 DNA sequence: TGCGCCAGCAGATTGACAGGGGAGATAAATTCACCCCTCCACTTT.

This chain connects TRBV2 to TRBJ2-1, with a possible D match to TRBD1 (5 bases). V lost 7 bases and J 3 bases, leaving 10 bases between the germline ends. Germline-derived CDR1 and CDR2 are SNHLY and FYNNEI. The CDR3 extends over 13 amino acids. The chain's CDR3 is CASKEQVYNEQFF. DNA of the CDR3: TGTGCCAGCAAAGAACAGGTCTACAATGAGCAGTTCTTC.

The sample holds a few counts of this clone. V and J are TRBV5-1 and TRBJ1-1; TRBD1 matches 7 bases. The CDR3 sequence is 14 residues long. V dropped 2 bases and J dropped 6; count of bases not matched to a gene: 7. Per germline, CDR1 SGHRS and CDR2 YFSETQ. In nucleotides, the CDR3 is TGCGCCAGCAGCTTAGACAGGGAGAGACCTGAAGCTTTCTTT. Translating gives CASSLDRERPEAFF.

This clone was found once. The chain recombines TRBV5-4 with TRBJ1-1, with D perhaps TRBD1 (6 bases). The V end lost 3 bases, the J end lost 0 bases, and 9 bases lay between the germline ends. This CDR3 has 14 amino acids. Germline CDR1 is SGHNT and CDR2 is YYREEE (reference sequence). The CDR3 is CASSWTDLNTEAFF. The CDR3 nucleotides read TGTGCCAGCAGCTGGACAGACTTGAACACTGAAGCTTTCTTT.

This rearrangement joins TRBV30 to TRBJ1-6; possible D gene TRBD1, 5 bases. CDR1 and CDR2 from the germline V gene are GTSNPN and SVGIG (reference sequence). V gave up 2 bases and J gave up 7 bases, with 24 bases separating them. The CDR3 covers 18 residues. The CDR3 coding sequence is TGTGCCTGGAGTCACCCGGGACTCCAACGAAGACAAAATTCACCCCTCCACTTT. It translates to CAWSHPGLQRRQNSPLHF. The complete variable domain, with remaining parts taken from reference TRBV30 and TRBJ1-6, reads SQTIHQWPATLVQPVGSPLSLECTVEGTSNPNLYWYRQAAGRGLQLLFYSVGIGQISSEVPQNLSASRPQDRQFILSSKKLLLSDSGFYLCAWSHPGLQRRQNSPLHFGNGTRLTVT.

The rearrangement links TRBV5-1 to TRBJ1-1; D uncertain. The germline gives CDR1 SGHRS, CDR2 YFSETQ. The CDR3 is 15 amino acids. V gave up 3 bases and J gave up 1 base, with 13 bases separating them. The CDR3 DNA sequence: TGCGCCAGCAGCTACGTCGCGGAAACGAACACTGAAGCTTTCTTT. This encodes CASSYVAETNTEAFF.

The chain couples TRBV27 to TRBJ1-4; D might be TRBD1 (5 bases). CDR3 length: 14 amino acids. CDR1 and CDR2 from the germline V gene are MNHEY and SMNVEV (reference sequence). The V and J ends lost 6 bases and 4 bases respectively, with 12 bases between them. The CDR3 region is CASRPDTYNEKLFF. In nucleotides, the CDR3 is TGTGCCAGCAGACCGGACACTTATAATGAAAAACTGTTTTTT.

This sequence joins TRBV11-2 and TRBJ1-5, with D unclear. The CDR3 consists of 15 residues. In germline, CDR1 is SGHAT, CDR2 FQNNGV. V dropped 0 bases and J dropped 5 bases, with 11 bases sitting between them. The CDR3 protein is CASSLDPSVDQPQHF. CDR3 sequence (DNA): TGTGCCAGCAGCTTAGATCCTAGCGTTGATCAGCCCCAGCATTTT.

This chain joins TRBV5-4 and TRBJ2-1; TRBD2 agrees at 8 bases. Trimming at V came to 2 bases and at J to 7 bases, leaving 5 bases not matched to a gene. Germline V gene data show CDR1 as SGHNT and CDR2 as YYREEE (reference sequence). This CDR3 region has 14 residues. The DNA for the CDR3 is TGTGCCAGCAGCTTAGCGGGGGCTTCGAATGAGCAGTTCTTC. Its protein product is CASSLAGASNEQFF.

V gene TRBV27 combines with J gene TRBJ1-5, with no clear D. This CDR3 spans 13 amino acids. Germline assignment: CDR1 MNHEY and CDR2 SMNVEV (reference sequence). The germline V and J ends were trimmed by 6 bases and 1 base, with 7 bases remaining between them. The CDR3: CASSSRSNQPQHF. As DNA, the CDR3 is TGTGCCAGCAGCTCGAGGAGCAATCAGCCCCAGCATTTT.

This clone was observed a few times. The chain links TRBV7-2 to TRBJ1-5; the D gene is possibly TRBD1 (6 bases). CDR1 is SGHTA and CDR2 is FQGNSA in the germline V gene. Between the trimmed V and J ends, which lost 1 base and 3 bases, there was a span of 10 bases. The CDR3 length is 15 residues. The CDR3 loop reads CASSLEDSSNQPQHF. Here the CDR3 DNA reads TGTGCCAGCAGCTTAGAGGACAGTTCCAATCAGCCCCAGCATTTT. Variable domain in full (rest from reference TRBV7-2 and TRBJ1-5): GAGVSQSPSNKVTEKGKDVELRCDPISGHTALYWYRQSLGQGLEFLIYFQGNSAPDKSGLPSDRFSAERTGGSVSTLTIQRTQQEDSAVYLCASSLEDSSNQPQHFGDGTRLSIL.

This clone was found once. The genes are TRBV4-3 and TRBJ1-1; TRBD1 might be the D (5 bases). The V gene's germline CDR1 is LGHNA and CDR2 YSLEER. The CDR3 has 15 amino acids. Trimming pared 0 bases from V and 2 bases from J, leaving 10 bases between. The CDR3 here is CASSQDTGGNTEAFF. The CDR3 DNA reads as TGCGCCAGCAGCCAAGATACGGGGGGAAACACTGAAGCTTTCTTT.

The CDR3 is CASSQGGTGPQPQHF. The CDR3, as DNA: TGTGCCAGCAGCCAGGGAGGGACAGGGCCTCAGCCCCAGCATTTT. The genes are TRBV3-1 (or the pseudogene TRBV3-2) and TRBJ1-5, with 9 bases identical to TRBD1. CDR1 LGHDT and CDR2 YNNKEL come from the germline V gene (reference sequence). This CDR3 is built from 15 residues. The junction had 6 bases not matched to a gene; V was cut back by 3 bases and J by 6 bases.

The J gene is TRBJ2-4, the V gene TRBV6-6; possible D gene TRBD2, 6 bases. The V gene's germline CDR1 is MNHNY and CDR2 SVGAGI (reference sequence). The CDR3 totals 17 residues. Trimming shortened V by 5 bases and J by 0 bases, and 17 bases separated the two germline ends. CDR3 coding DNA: TGTGCCAGCAGTCCAACCAGAGTGGGACTAGCCAAAAACATTCAGTACTTC. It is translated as CASSPTRVGLAKNIQYF.

The CDR3: CASRTTGVAQYF. The CDR3 DNA is TGTGCCAGCAGAACAACGGGGGTGGCGCAGTATTTT. The genes are TRBV12-3 or TRBV12-4 and TRBJ2-3; perhaps TRBD2 as D (6 bases). The V end was cut by 6 bases, the J end by 10 bases, with 14 bases between. CDR3 size: 12 residues.

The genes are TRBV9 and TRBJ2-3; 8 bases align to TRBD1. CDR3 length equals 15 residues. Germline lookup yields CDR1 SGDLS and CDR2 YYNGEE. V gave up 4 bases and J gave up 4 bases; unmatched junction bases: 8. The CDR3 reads CASSLRTGFADTQYF. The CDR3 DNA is TGTGCCAGCAGCTTACGGACAGGGTTCGCAGATACGCAGTATTTT.

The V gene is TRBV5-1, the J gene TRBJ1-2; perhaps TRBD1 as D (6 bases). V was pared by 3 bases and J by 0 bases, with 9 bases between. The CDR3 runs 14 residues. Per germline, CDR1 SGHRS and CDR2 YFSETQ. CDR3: CASSWTAANYGYTF. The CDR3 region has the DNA TGCGCCAGCAGCTGGACAGCAGCTAACTATGGCTACACCTTC. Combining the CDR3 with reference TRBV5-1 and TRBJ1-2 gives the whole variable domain KAGVTQTPRYLIKTRGQQVTLSCSPISGHRSVSWYQQTPGQGLQFLFEYFSETQRNKGNFPGRFSGRQFSNSRSEMNVSTLELGDSALYLCASSWTAANYGYTFGSGTRLTVV.

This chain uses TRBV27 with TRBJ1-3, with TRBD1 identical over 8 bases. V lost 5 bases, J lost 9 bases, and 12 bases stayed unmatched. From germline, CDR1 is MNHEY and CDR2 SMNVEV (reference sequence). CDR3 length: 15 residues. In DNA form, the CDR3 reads TGTGCCAGCAGTCCCCGACAGGGGCCGGGGCGCACCATATATTTT. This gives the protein CASSPRQGPGRTIYF.